Listed below are T cell receptor beta chains from one sample, sequenced in a study of T cells in Graves' hyperthyroidism and ophthalmopathy. TCRdb independently ran MiXCR on the multiplex PCR reads; one entry per CDR3 protein. Among a few hundred thousand distinct CDR3 sequences listed, roughly 15% were seen once. Sequencing input: blood. Receptor source: a middle-aged woman with Graves' ophthalmopathy. CDR3s include the opening cysteine and the closing phenylalanine or tryptophan. Fields, in order: clone size, V gene, D gene, J gene, CDR3 protein, CDR3 DNA. D genes are given only for firm matches. Clone size is given for some rows only: seen once, a few or many times, or a class if the clone is expanded.

few,TRBV10-3,NA,TRBJ1-4,CAISVSANEKLFF,TGTGCCATCAGTGTATCAGCTAATGAAAAACTGTTTTTT
NA,TRBV13,TRBD2,TRBJ2-5,CASSGRTSGSGETQYF,TGTGCCAGCAGCGGCCGGACTAGCGGGAGCGGGGAGACCCAGTACTTC
NA,TRBV10-3,TRBD1,TRBJ1-6,CAISGAGGVGDSPLHF,TGTGCCATCAGCGGAGCAGGGGGCGTAGGAGATTCACCCCTCCACTTT
many,TRBV7-9,TRBD1,TRBJ1-2,CASSNQGDGYTF,TGTGCCAGCAGCAATCAGGGGGATGGCTACACCTTC
many,TRBV7-9,TRBD1,TRBJ2-1,CASSTGTVGQFF,TGTGCCAGCAGCACCGGGACAGTAGGGCAGTTCTTC
NA,TRBV30,NA,TRBJ2-5,CAWSGSGQETQYF,TGTGCCTGGAGTGGAAGCGGCCAAGAGACCCAGTACTTC
many,TRBV29-1,NA,TRBJ2-5,CSVGVMGQTQYF,TGCAGCGTTGGAGTGATGGGACAGACCCAGTACTTC
many,TRBV20-1,NA,TRBJ2-7,CSARDQTYEQYF,TGCAGTGCAAGGGACCAAACCTACGAGCAGTACTTC
NA,TRBV12-5,NA,TRBJ1-2,CASGVGGAVGGYTF,TGTGCTAGTGGTGTGGGCGGGGCGGTTGGGGGCTACACCTTC
NA,TRBV6-1,TRBD1,TRBJ1-4,CASSQGQRTTNEKLFF,TGTGCCAGCAGCCAGGGACAGAGAACAACTAATGAAAAACTGTTTTTT
many,TRBV12-3/TRBV12-4,TRBD1,TRBJ1-6,CASRGTGINSPLHF,TGTGCCAGCAGGGGGACAGGGATTAATTCACCCCTCCACTTT
few,TRBV19,NA,TRBJ2-7,CASSITKFLDEQYF,TGTGCCAGTAGTATAACCAAATTCCTCGACGAGCAGTACTTC
few,TRBV15,TRBD1,TRBJ1-1,CATSRGSGTGGRDTEAFF,TGTGCCACCAGCAGAGGATCCGGGACAGGGGGCAGGGACACTGAAGCTTTCTTT
many,TRBV6-6,TRBD1,TRBJ2-7,CASSYSGRGRPEQYF,TGTGCCAGCAGTTACTCGGGCAGGGGGCGACCCGAGCAGTACTTC
many,TRBV20-1,NA,TRBJ2-1,CSARDLRAPSYEQFF,TGCAGTGCTAGAGATTTGAGAGCGCCAAGTTATGAGCAGTTCTTC
many,TRBV12-3/TRBV12-4,NA,TRBJ2-2,CASSVGTKSGELFF,TGTGCCAGCAGTGTCGGGACAAAGTCCGGGGAGCTGTTTTTT
many,TRBV6-9,NA,TRBJ2-1,CASSYSASRVYTYNEQFF,TGTGCCAGCAGTTATTCAGCCTCCAGGGTCTATACGTACAATGAGCAGTTCTTC
many,TRBV19,NA,TRBJ2-5,CASGEETQYF,TGTGCCAGTGGGGAAGAGACCCAGTACTTC
NA,TRBV5-4,TRBD1,TRBJ1-2,CASSSDRAYGYTF,TGTGCCAGCAGCTCAGACAGGGCTTATGGCTACACCTTC
many,TRBV29-1,TRBD1,TRBJ2-7,CSVEAWTGSFFEQYF,TGCAGCGTTGAAGCCTGGACAGGGTCCTTCTTCGAGCAGTACTTC
NA,TRBV29-1,TRBD1,TRBJ1-2,CSVDRDRGGYGYTF,TGCAGCGTTGACCGGGACAGGGGAGGCTATGGCTACACCTTC
many,TRBV12-3/TRBV12-4,NA,TRBJ1-1,CASSFGTDAKAFF,TGTGCCAGCAGTTTTGGGACGGATGCTAAAGCTTTCTTT
many,TRBV18,NA,TRBJ2-5,CASSPPEETQYF,TGTGCCAGCTCACCACCGGAAGAGACCCAGTACTTC
many,TRBV12-3/TRBV12-4,NA,TRBJ2-2,CASSFSATGELFF,TGTGCCAGCAGTTTTTCCGCTACCGGGGAGCTGTTTTTT
many,TRBV12-5,TRBD2,TRBJ2-1,CASAETSGRYNEQFF,TGTGCTAGTGCCGAGACTAGCGGGCGTTACAATGAGCAGTTCTTC
NA,TRBV25-1,NA,TRBJ2-3,CASGGDTQYF,TGTGCCAGCGGTGGGGATACGCAGTATTTT
many,TRBV7-8,TRBD1,TRBJ2-7,CASSLDRGDEQYF,TGTGCCAGCAGCTTAGACAGGGGGGACGAGCAGTACTTC
many,TRBV11-2,TRBD1,TRBJ1-1,CASSSTPRLDRGISGEAFF,TGTGCCAGCAGCTCCACGCCGAGGTTGGACAGGGGCATAAGTGGTGAAGCTTTCTTT
many,TRBV27,NA,TRBJ1-2,CASSLVPLSLTQGSNYGYTF,TGTGCCAGCAGTTTGGTCCCCCTTTCCCTGACACAAGGAAGTAACTATGGCTACACCTTC
many,TRBV20-1,TRBD1,TRBJ2-3,CSARYRGGGSTDTQYF,TGCAGTGCTAGATACAGGGGCGGCGGAAGCACAGATACGCAGTATTTT
NA,TRBV2,TRBD2,TRBJ2-5,CASSPRLAGALQETQYF,TGTGCCAGCTCACCAAGGCTAGCGGGGGCCTTACAAGAGACCCAGTACTTC
many,TRBV3-1,NA,TRBJ1-3,CASSHYLTGASSGNTIYF,TGTGCCAGCAGCCATTACCTGACAGGCGCTTCCTCTGGAAACACCATATATTTT
NA,TRBV28,NA,TRBJ2-1,CASSVVGVDNEQFF,TGTGCCAGCAGCGTAGTTGGGGTCGACAATGAGCAGTTCTTC
many,TRBV7-2,NA,TRBJ2-2,CASSFLGTNTGELFF,TGTGCCAGCAGCTTCCTCGGCACGAACACCGGGGAGCTGTTTTTT
many,TRBV6-2/TRBV6-3,NA,TRBJ1-1,CASTELGAPRSTEAFF,TGTGCCAGCACCGAGTTGGGGGCGCCAAGGAGCACTGAAGCTTTCTTT
many,TRBV20-1,NA,TRBJ1-1,CSARGLRDLYKNTEAFF,TGCAGTGCTAGAGGACTCCGGGACTTATATAAGAACACTGAAGCTTTCTTT
NA,TRBV20-1,TRBD1,TRBJ2-1,CSARGITGTGFHNEQFF,TGCAGTGCTAGAGGAATAACCGGGACAGGGTTTCACAATGAGCAGTTCTTC
many,TRBV12-3/TRBV12-4,NA,TRBJ1-2,CASSRDSLFYGYTF,TGTGCCAGCAGCCGCGACAGCCTCTTCTATGGCTACACCTTC
NA,TRBV5-8,NA,TRBJ2-2,CASSLAESTGELFF,TGTGCCAGCAGCTTGGCCGAAAGCACCGGGGAGCTGTTTTTT
few,TRBV7-9,TRBD1,TRBJ1-6,CASSKDRGPGSPLHF,TGTGCCAGCAGCAAGGACAGGGGCCCAGGATCACCCCTCCACTTT
NA,TRBV3-1,NA,TRBJ1-3,CASSRTGNPGNTIYF,TGTGCCAGCAGCCGTACGGGTAATCCTGGAAACACCATATATTTT
NA,TRBV27,NA,TRBJ2-3,CASSPPTGISTDTQYF,TGTGCCAGCAGTCCACCAACAGGGATAAGCACAGATACGCAGTATTTT
many,TRBV24-1,TRBD1,TRBJ2-1,CATSDSQTGKGFYEQFF,TGTGCCACCAGTGATTCCCAGACAGGGAAGGGGTTTTATGAGCAGTTCTTC
NA,TRBV30,NA,TRBJ2-3,CAWRAGHTDTQYF,TGTGCCTGGAGGGCAGGACACACAGATACGCAGTATTTT
few,TRBV7-9,TRBD1,TRBJ2-3,CASTLGTAGTDTQYF,TGTGCCAGCACCCTCGGGACAGCGGGCACAGATACGCAGTATTTT
many,TRBV24-1,NA,TRBJ2-5,CATSDLKTQYF,TGTGCCACCAGTGATTTGAAGACCCAGTACTTC
many,TRBV6-1,NA,TRBJ2-5,CASSEAGWGKETQYF,TGTGCCAGCAGTGAAGCGGGGTGGGGAAAGGAGACCCAGTACTTC
NA,TRBV3-1,NA,TRBJ1-3,CASSQDLFGAGNTIYF,TGTGCCAGCAGCCAAGATCTCTTCGGGGCTGGAAACACCATATATTTT
NA,TRBV9,NA,TRBJ1-2,CASSTRQKDGYTF,TGTGCCAGCAGCACCCGACAGAAGGATGGCTACACCTTC
many,TRBV11-2,TRBD2,TRBJ2-2,CASSTWTSGREGGELFF,TGTGCCAGCAGCACCTGGACTAGCGGGAGAGAGGGCGGGGAGCTGTTTTTT
many,TRBV6-1,TRBD2,TRBJ2-1,CASRATPGLAGSVNEQFF,TGTGCCAGCAGAGCAACCCCGGGACTAGCGGGGTCTGTAAATGAGCAGTTCTTC
many,TRBV15,TRBD2,TRBJ2-1,CATSLRTSAGEQFF,TGTGCCACCAGCTTACGGACTAGTGCAGGTGAGCAGTTCTTC
NA,TRBV13,TRBD2,TRBJ2-4,CASSWGLAGALAKSIQYF,TGTGCCAGCAGTTGGGGACTAGCGGGGGCTCTAGCCAAAAGCATTCAGTACTTC